One sample yielded the 29 T cell receptor beta chains listed below, sequenced in a study of T cells in Graves' hyperthyroidism and ophthalmopathy. Amplified TCR beta CDR3 regions derived from RNA transcripts. TCR CDR3 underwent first-round RT-PCR with the HTBI primer set. TCRdb reprocessed the multiplex PCR reads with MiXCR, giving one entry per CDR3 protein. Found here are a few hundred thousand distinct CDR3 sequences, approximately 15% of them singletons; the top ten hold around 5.4%. Sequenced sample: blood. The origin of the receptors is a woman younger than 45 with Graves' hyperthyroidism that later progressed to Graves' ophthalmopathy.

The sample holds many counts of this clonotype. The rearrangement links TRBV28 to TRBJ2-1; perhaps TRBD1 as D (5 bases). This CDR3 comprises 15 residues. Germline V gene lookup returns CDR1 MDHEN and CDR2 SYDVKM. V lost 8 bases and J lost 5, with 19 bases in between. The CDR3 spells CASVHNRQVNNEQFF. In DNA form, the CDR3 reads TGTGCCAGCGTACATAACAGGCAAGTTAACAATGAGCAGTTCTTC.

In the case of this clonotype: This may come from a read error, since a much larger clone is one base off. This chain uses TRBV11-2 with TRBJ2-1; D is unclear. The CDR3 runs to 13 residues. Trimming shortened V by 2 bases and J by 10 bases, and 12 bases separated the two germline ends. Germline V gene sequence: CDR1 SGHAT, CDR2 FQNNGV. CDR3 region: CASSLQMGVEQFF. CDR3 in DNA: TGTGCCAGCAGCTTACAAATGGGTGTCGAGCAGTTCTTC.

Ten or more counts support this clonotype. The chain employs TRBV20-1 and TRBJ1-5; 11 bases line up with TRBD1. With V trimmed by 0 bases and J by 4 bases, 2 bases remained unmatched. The CDR3 consists of 15 residues. The germline CDR1 and CDR2 sequences are DFQATT and SNEGSKA (reference sequence). CDR3 sequence: CSARDGTGGNQPQHF. The DNA of the CDR3 is TGCAGTGCTAGAGACGGGACAGGGGGTAATCAGCCCCAGCATTTT.

This clonotype was counted at least ten times. This rearrangement joins TRBV7-9 to TRBJ1-4; D call uncertain. CDR3 size: 16 residues. Germline V lookup: CDR1 SEHNR, CDR2 FQNEAQ (reference sequence). V lost 1 base, J lost 4 bases, and 13 bases lay in between. CDR3 residues: CASSLGTEPDNEKLFF. In DNA, the CDR3 is TGTGCCAGCAGCTTAGGGACGGAGCCCGATAATGAAAAACTGTTTTTT.

The table lists this clonotype with many counts. This chain joins TRBV20-1 and TRBJ2-5; D perhaps matches TRBD2 (5 bases). Trimming took off 6 bases at V and 1 base at J, with 12 bases between the two ends. Germline CDR1 is DFQATT and CDR2 is SNEGSKA (reference sequence). This CDR3 is 13 amino acids long. DNA for the CDR3: TGCAGTGCCCCCCCCAGCGGCCAAGAGACCCAGTACTTC. Amino acid sequence: CSAPPSGQETQYF.

This clonotype was picked up a small number of times. J is TRBJ1-4 and V is TRBV6-1; D is ambiguous. Germline V gene sequence: CDR1 MNHNS, CDR2 SASEGT. This CDR3 is 13 amino acids long. V was pared by 7 bases and J by 0 bases, with 6 bases between. The CDR3 sequence is CASIGTTNEKLFF. The CDR3 nucleotides are TGTGCCAGCATTGGAACAACTAATGAAAAACTGTTTTTT.

This clonotype was found a few times. The CDR3 region has the DNA TGTGCCAGCAGAAGGGGGGGCTTTCGCACAGATACGCAGTATTTT. It codes for CASRRGGFRTDTQYF. The V gene is TRBV2, the J gene TRBJ2-3, with D perhaps TRBD2 (7 bases). The CDR3 covers 15 residues. From germline, CDR1 is SNHLY and CDR2 FYNNEI. V lost 6 bases and J lost 1, with 14 bases in between.

The rearrangement joins TRBV7-9 to TRBJ2-1; 11 positions agree with TRBD2. Germline lookup yields CDR1 SEHNR and CDR2 FQNEAQ (reference sequence). The CDR3 consists of 16 residues. The J segment lost 10 bases and the V segment lost 5 bases, leaving 13 bases of the junction unmatched. CDR3 coding DNA: TGTGCCAGCAGCCAAGAGGGTACTAGCGGGAGATGGGAGCAGTTCTTC. Translated: CASSQEGTSGRWEQFF.

There are many counts of this clonotype. The chain joins TRBV6-5 to TRBJ2-3; D unclear. The CDR3 contains 15 residues. Germline V CDR1 and CDR2: MNHEY, SVGAGI. The V gene lost 0 bases and the J gene lost 0 bases, with 7 bases spanning the gap. In nucleotides, the CDR3 is TGTGCCAGCAGTTACTCGTCTCCTAGCACAGATACGCAGTATTTT. It translates to CASSYSSPSTDTQYF.

The V call is TRBV12-5, the J call TRBJ2-2; D possibly corresponds to TRBD1 (5 bases). In germline, CDR1 is LGHNT, CDR2 FRNRAP. The ends were cut back, 6 bases at V and 5 bases at J, with 7 bases in the middle. The CDR3 runs 12 residues. The CDR3 sequence: CASGAGTGELFF. DNA for the CDR3: TGTGCTAGTGGGGCAGGGACCGGGGAGCTGTTTTTT. Drawing the rest from reference TRBV12-5 and TRBJ2-2, the complete variable domain is DARVTQTPRHKVTEMGQEVTMRCQPILGHNTVFWYRQTMMQGLELLAYFRNRAPLDDSGMPKDRFSAEMPDATLATLKIQPSEPRDSAVYFCASGAGTGELFFGEGSRLTVL.

In its sample, this clonotype was seen a few times. The chain uses TRBV27 and TRBJ2-5, with D perhaps matching TRBD2 (5 bases). The CDR3 sequence is 14 residues long. V was shortened by 6 bases and J by 1 base, with 12 bases between the two germline ends. The germline V gene encodes CDR1 MNHEY and CDR2 SMNVEV (reference sequence). CDR3 protein: CASSRAAVQETQYF. CDR3 nucleotides: TGTGCCAGCAGCAGAGCAGCGGTCCAAGAGACCCAGTACTTC.

V and J are TRBV24-1 and TRBJ1-3; 7 positions agree with TRBD1. The CDR3 spans 16 residues. V shed 0 bases and J 3 bases; nucleotides not matched to a gene: 4. CDR1 KGHDR and CDR2 SFDVKD come from the germline V gene. The CDR3 here is CATSDLDRAYGNTIYF. CDR3 bases: TGTGCCACCAGTGATTTGGACAGGGCATATGGAAACACCATATATTTT.

This clonotype came up many times. The chain uses TRBV6-1 and TRBJ2-2, with 11 bases matching TRBD2. From germline, CDR1 is MNHNS and CDR2 SASEGT. The ends lost 5 bases at V and 5 bases at J; junction bases unmatched: 4. The CDR3 runs 15 residues. The CDR3 protein is CASSRTSGLTGELFF. CDR3 DNA: TGTGCCAGCAGTCGGACTAGCGGGTTGACCGGGGAGCTGTTTTTT.

This clonotype was seen repeatedly, ten times or more. The gene calls are TRBV12-3 or TRBV12-4 and TRBJ2-1; 8 bases fit TRBD2. V was clipped by 6 bases and J by 3 bases; unmatched bases: 13. The CDR3 sequence is 17 residues long. CDR3 in DNA: TGTGCCAGCAGATTACCTCGTGGTAGCGGGGTCTACAATGAGCAGTTCTTC. Its translation: CASRLPRGSGVYNEQFF.

The chain has TRBV27 and TRBJ1-6, with a possible D match to TRBD1 (6 bases). Germline loops: CDR1 MNHEY, CDR2 SMNVEV (reference sequence). The CDR3 has 19 residues. V was cut by 1 base and J by 4 bases, with 20 bases left in between. In DNA, the CDR3 is TGTGCCAGCAGTTTATGGGGCCGGGACATCCTTCGTTATAATTCACCCCTCCACTTT. It specifies CASSLWGRDILRYNSPLHF.

The chain couples TRBV5-4 to TRBJ2-2, with 8 positions matching TRBD1. Germline CDR1 and CDR2: SGHNT and YYREEE (reference sequence). CDR3 length: 16 residues. V gave up 3 bases and J gave up 4 bases; unmatched junction bases: 8. This CDR3 is CASSWTQGAVTGELFF. For the CDR3, the DNA is TGTGCCAGCAGCTGGACCCAGGGGGCGGTCACCGGGGAGCTGTTTTTT.

This clonotype turned up a few times. The chain combines TRBV7-9 with TRBJ2-1; D remains ambiguous. The CDR3 spans 14 residues. CDR1 is SEHNR, CDR2 FQNEAQ, per germline (reference sequence). V gave up 5 bases and J gave up 13 bases, with 21 bases separating them. CDR3 in amino acids: CASSPKLWEGRQFF. The CDR3 DNA reads as TGTGCCAGCAGCCCGAAACTGTGGGAAGGTCGACAGTTCTTC.

This clonotype appeared many times. The genes are TRBV6-6 and TRBJ1-2, with D hard to call. V was shortened by 0 bases and J by 6 bases, with 23 bases between the two germline ends. The CDR3 loop spans 18 amino acids. Per germline, CDR1 MNHNY and CDR2 SVGAGI (reference sequence). CDR3 bases: TGTGCCAGCAGTTACTCGGCAATTACAGCTCATCGTCGGAATGGCTACACCTTC. Translating gives CASSYSAITAHRRNGYTF.

This clonotype was seen repeatedly, ten times or more. Here the CDR3 DNA reads TGTGCCAGCAGCTTCAATCGTAGAGAGCAGTTCTTC. It specifies CASSFNRREQFF. The genes are TRBV7-2 and TRBJ2-1; no definite D call. The V end lost 3 bases, the J end lost 10 bases, and 10 bases lay between the germline ends. From germline, CDR1 is SGHTA and CDR2 FQGNSA. CDR3 length: 12 residues.

This clonotype appeared many times. The rearrangement uses TRBV7-2 and TRBJ2-5, with TRBD1 matching 9 bases. Trimming took 5 bases from V and 5 from J; bases not matched to a gene: 9. The CDR3 loop spans 15 amino acids. Germline V lookup: CDR1 SGHTA, CDR2 FQGNSA. CDR3 in amino acids: CASSNLDRGSETQYF. The CDR3 bases are TGTGCCAGCAGCAATTTGGACAGGGGAAGCGAGACCCAGTACTTC.

This clonotype occurred many times. V is TRBV24-1 and J is TRBJ2-7, with 8 bases that match TRBD2. V shed 5 bases, J shed 2 bases, and the junction held 1 base outside the gene matches. Germline V gene lookup returns CDR1 KGHDR and CDR2 SFDVKD. This CDR3 has 13 amino acids. The CDR3 loop is CATSAGRAYEQYF. In DNA, the CDR3 is TGTGCCACCAGTGCCGGGAGGGCCTACGAGCAGTACTTC.

This clonotype showed up many times. The chain recombines TRBV2 with TRBJ2-7; perhaps TRBD1 as D (7 bases). In germline, CDR1 is SNHLY, CDR2 FYNNEI. V lost 7 bases and J lost 0, with 19 bases in between. The CDR3 sequence is 16 residues long. CDR3 bases: TGTGCCAGCACAGGGGGGCGTGGTCTTATCTCCTACGAGCAGTACTTC. Protein product: CASTGGRGLISYEQYF.

This clonotype was found a few times. CDR3 sequence reads: CASSMGGETYEQYF. Here the CDR3 DNA reads TGTGCCAGTAGTATGGGCGGTGAAACCTACGAGCAGTACTTC. The chain combines TRBV19 with TRBJ2-7; D not certain. The V gene lost 3 bases and the J gene lost 2 bases, with 11 bases spanning the gap. This CDR3 has 14 residues. CDR1 and CDR2 (germline): LNHDA, SQIVND (reference sequence).

This chain links TRBV4-1 with TRBJ1-2; 11 bases match TRBD1. The ends lost 1 base at V and 3 bases at J; junction bases unmatched: 10. The CDR3 is 18 amino acids. Germline V lookup: CDR1 MGHRA, CDR2 YSYEKL. The CDR3 region is CASSQGGTGGPWYYGYTF. DNA for the CDR3: TGCGCCAGCAGCCAAGGTGGGACAGGGGGGCCCTGGTACTATGGCTACACCTTC.

The chain recombines TRBV6-1 with TRBJ2-6; no clear D. This CDR3 comprises 14 residues. Trimming shortened V by 7 bases and J by 0 bases, and 7 bases separated the two germline ends. Germline V CDR1 and CDR2: MNHNS, SASEGT. CDR3 sequence reads: CASTRSSGANVLTF. CDR3 bases: TGTGCCAGCACTCGGAGCTCTGGGGCCAACGTCCTGACTTTC.

The rearrangement joins TRBV20-1 to TRBJ2-1; D may be TRBD2 (6 bases). TRBJ2-7 explains the end of the DNA better; the J call may be wrong. CDR1 is DFQATT, CDR2 SNEGSKA, per germline (reference sequence). The CDR3 sequence is 14 residues long. The CDR3 bases are TGCAGTGCTAGATCGGGAGTCTCCTACAATGAGCAGTACTTC. This gives the protein CSARSGVSYNEQYF.

This clonotype has only a few counts. This chain links TRBV9 with TRBJ2-3; 8 bases are shared with TRBD1. The CDR3 sequence is 16 residues long. V was clipped by 5 bases and J by 2 bases; unmatched bases: 10. From germline, CDR1 is SGDLS and CDR2 YYNGEE. CDR3 nucleotides: TGTGCCAGCAGACATGGACAGGGAGGATTCACAGATACGCAGTATTTT. It translates to CASRHGQGGFTDTQYF.

This clonotype was seen many times. The V call is TRBV2, the J call TRBJ2-7; TRBD1 matches 7 bases. With 8 bases clipped from V and 3 bases from J, the junction kept 10 bases outside the gene matches. In germline, CDR1 is SNHLY, CDR2 FYNNEI. The CDR3 runs 14 residues. CDR3 nucleotide sequence: TGTGCCAGCCGAGACAGGGCCCTGGACTACGAGCAGTACTTC. Translating it yields CASRDRALDYEQYF. Together with reference TRBV2 and TRBJ2-7, the CDR3 gives the full variable domain: EPEVTQTPSHQVTQMGQEVILRCVPISNHLYFYWYRQILGQKVEFLVSFYNNEISEKSEIFDDQFSVERPDGSNFTLKIRSTKLEDSAMYFCASRDRALDYEQYFGPGTRLTVT.

At least ten counts were recorded for this clonotype. The rearrangement uses TRBV20-1 and TRBJ2-1; 11 bases map to TRBD2. The V gene end was trimmed by 6 bases and the J gene end by 5 bases; junction bases not matched to a gene: 9. Per germline, CDR1 DFQATT and CDR2 SNEGSKA (reference sequence). CDR3 size: 15 residues. The CDR3 DNA is TGCAGTGCCCTACTTAGCGGGAGGGGCAACAATGAGCAGTTCTTC. Translated: CSALLSGRGNNEQFF.